One sample yielded the 24 T cell receptor beta chains listed below, sequenced in a study of cytomegalovirus exposure and HLA in healthy donors. Both 60 Vbeta primers and 13 Jbeta primers went into the PCR. Assay: immunoSEQ multiplex PCR; the TCRdb copy retains only in-frame clones and omits some. The sample has some 78,000 clones; about 80% are singletons. The sequenced sample was PBMCs. Receptors originate from a woman aged 45-60 years in good health and CMV-seropositive.

This chain uses TRBV18 with TRBJ2-1; D gene uncertain. Trimming took 3 bases from V and 0 from J, leaving 12 bases between them. CDR3 size: 16 residues. Germline V gene data show CDR1 as KGHSH and CDR2 as LQKENI. CDR3 residues: CASSPRPTASYNEQFF. The CDR3 region has the DNA TGTGCCAGCTCACCTCGTCCCACAGCCTCCTACAATGAGCAGTTCTTC.

The chain is built from TRBV7-9 and TRBJ1-5; 9 bases map to TRBD1. With 5 bases clipped from V and 6 bases from J, the junction kept 8 bases outside the gene matches. Germline V gene data show CDR1 as SEHNR and CDR2 as FQNEAQ (reference sequence). The CDR3 extends over 15 amino acids. CDR3 in amino acids: CASSHAGQGGQPQHF. CDR3 DNA: TGTGCCAGCAGCCACGCGGGACAGGGAGGTCAGCCCCAGCATTTT. Supplemented by reference TRBV7-9 and TRBJ1-5, the full variable domain reads DTGVSQNPRHKITKRGQNVTFRCDPISEHNRLYWYRQTLGQGPEFLTYFQNEAQLEKSRLLSDRFSAERPKGSFSTLEIQRTEQGDSAMYLCASSHAGQGGQPQHFGDGTRLSIL.

This chain joins TRBV14 and TRBJ1-1; tentative D call: TRBD1 (5 bases). The CDR3 extends over 15 amino acids. Trimming removed 4 bases at V and 4 bases at J, with 16 bases between. CDR1 and CDR2 from the germline V gene are SGHDN and FVKESK. The CDR3 coding sequence is TGTGCCAGCAGCCCCGAATCAGGGTTTATCACTGAAGCTTTCTTT. It codes for CASSPESGFITEAFF.

This clone was recorded once. The chain is built from TRBV5-1 and TRBJ2-7, with 7 bases lining up with TRBD2. The CDR3 is made up of 14 amino acids. Trimming took 0 bases from V and 5 from J; bases not matched to a gene: 5. Germline V gene sequence: CDR1 SGHRS, CDR2 YFSETQ. The CDR3 region is CASSLDGGRDEQYV. Written as DNA, the CDR3 is TGCGCCAGCAGCTTGGATGGTGGGAGGGACGAGCAGTACGTC.

V and J are TRBV6-4 and TRBJ1-1, with D unclear. V gave up 6 bases and J gave up 4 bases, with 18 bases separating them. The length of the CDR3 is 15 residues. Germline V gene sequence: CDR1 MRHNA, CDR2 SNTAGT. The CDR3 bases are TGTGCCAGCAGGGGTCCGCCCCCTCGGGGCACTGAAGCTTTCTTT. Its translation: CASRGPPPRGTEAFF.

This clone was found a few times. This rearrangement joins TRBV6-5 to TRBJ2-3; a weak D match, TRBD2 (5 bases). The CDR3 consists of 15 residues. The V and J ends lost 6 bases and 1 base respectively, with 14 bases between them. Germline lookup yields CDR1 MNHEY and CDR2 SVGAGI. CDR3 nucleotide sequence: TGTGCCAGCAGCCCCTATGAGGGAGGCACAGATACGCAGTATTTT. Residues: CASSPYEGGTDTQYF.

This rearrangement joins TRBV5-1 to TRBJ2-3; TRBD1 matches at 11 bases. This CDR3 is built from 15 residues. CDR1 and CDR2 from the germline V gene are SGHRS and YFSETQ. V was clipped by 3 bases and J by 3 bases; unmatched bases: 3. CDR3 coding DNA: TGCGCCAGCAGCTCCGGGACAGGGGGGACAGATACGCAGTATTTT. Translating gives CASSSGTGGTDTQYF.

This sequence joins TRBV5-8 and TRBJ2-1, with TRBD1 matching 8 bases. After removal of 4 bases from V and 9 bases from J, the junction contained 9 bases not matched to a gene. This CDR3 region has 14 residues. Germline-derived CDR1 and CDR2 are SGHTS and YDEGEE. The CDR3 protein is CASSPGGAGSEQFF. The DNA of the CDR3 is TGTGCCAGCAGCCCAGGGGGCGCGGGGAGTGAGCAGTTCTTC.

The chain links TRBV6-1 to TRBJ2-2; the D is unclear. The germline CDR1 and CDR2 sequences are MNHNS and SASEGT. Between the trimmed V and J ends, which lost 6 bases and 7 bases, there was a span of 12 bases. The CDR3 length is 13 residues. The CDR3 sequence is CASSSQNSGELFF. The CDR3 region has the DNA TGTGCCAGCAGCTCTCAAAATAGCGGGGAGCTGTTTTTT.

This chain connects TRBV7-8 to TRBJ1-5; no reliable D call. From germline, CDR1 is SGHVS and CDR2 FQNEAQ. Trimming shortened V by 2 bases and J by 3 bases, and 17 bases separated the two germline ends. The CDR3 length is 17 residues. CDR3: CASSLFGEAEINQPQHF. The CDR3 coding sequence is TGTGCCAGCAGCTTATTCGGGGAAGCGGAGATCAATCAGCCCCAGCATTTT. Complete variable domain (other parts from reference TRBV7-8 and TRBJ1-5): GAGVSQSPRYKVAKRGQDVALRCDPISGHVSLFWYQQALGQGPEFLTYFQNEAQLDKSGLPSDRFFAERPEGSVSTLKIQRTQQEDSAVYLCASSLFGEAEINQPQHFGDGTRLSIL.

V and J are TRBV5-4 and TRBJ2-1; maybe TRBD2 (6 bases). This CDR3 has 13 residues. In germline, CDR1 is SGHNT, CDR2 YYREEE (reference sequence). V lost 0 bases to trimming and J lost 9 bases, with 10 bases between them. DNA of the CDR3: TGTGCCAGCAGCTTGGCCGGGGGTACTGAGCAGTTCTTC. Its translation: CASSLAGGTEQFF. Full variable domain (remainder filled in from reference TRBV5-4 and TRBJ2-1): ETGVTQSPTHLIKTRGQQVTLRCSSQSGHNTVSWYQQALGQGPQFIFQYYREEENGRGNFPPRFSGLQFPNYSSELNVNALELDDSALYLCASSLAGGTEQFFGPGTRLTVL.

This clone was recorded a few times. The chain couples TRBV6-1 to TRBJ2-7, with D perhaps TRBD1 (5 bases). The CDR3 runs to 13 residues. The germline CDR1 and CDR2 sequences are MNHNS and SASEGT. Trimming cost V 8 bases and J 4 bases, with 15 bases left between them. In nucleotides, the CDR3 is TGTGCCAGCGCCAAAACAGGAGTGTACGAGCAGTACTTC. Amino acid sequence: CASAKTGVYEQYF.

The V call is TRBV9, the J call TRBJ2-1, with 13 bases aligning to TRBD2. From germline, CDR1 is SGDLS and CDR2 YYNGEE. The CDR3 is made up of 15 amino acids. V shed 5 bases and J 9 bases; nucleotides not matched to a gene: 8. The chain's CDR3 is CASSFGLAGDGEQFF. For the CDR3, the DNA is TGTGCCAGCAGTTTTGGACTAGCGGGAGATGGTGAGCAGTTCTTC. The full variable domain, with the rest looked up from reference TRBV9 and TRBJ2-1, is DSGVTQTPKHLITATGQRVTLRCSPRSGDLSVYWYQQSLDQGLQFLIQYYNGEERAKGNILERFSAQQFPDLHSELNLSSLELGDSALYFCASSFGLAGDGEQFFGPGTRLTVL.

The chain links TRBV6-6 to TRBJ1-5; D might be TRBD1 (5 bases). Germline assignment: CDR1 MNHNY and CDR2 SVGAGI (reference sequence). V lost 10 bases and J lost 2, with 15 bases in between. The CDR3 spans 14 residues. The CDR3 nucleotides read TGTGCCACCAGCATGGGGGGGGGCAATCAGCCCCAGCATTTT. It specifies CATSMGGGNQPQHF.

This clone was counted a few times. This chain connects TRBV27 to TRBJ1-1, with D perhaps TRBD1 (6 bases). The V gene lost 5 bases and the J gene lost 1 base, with 23 bases spanning the gap. Germline V gene lookup returns CDR1 MNHEY and CDR2 SMNVEV (reference sequence). The CDR3 totals 18 residues. The CDR3 sequence: CASSPGQFFHHQNTEAFF. The CDR3 DNA reads TGTGCCAGCAGTCCCGGACAGTTTTTCCACCACCAGAACACTGAAGCTTTCTTT.

The chain uses TRBV11-2 and TRBJ1-1; D gene uncertain. Germline CDR1 and CDR2: SGHAT and FQNNGV. The CDR3 runs 17 residues. V lost 6 bases, J lost 0 bases, and 20 bases lay in between. In DNA form, the CDR3 reads TGTGCCAGCAGACAAGGTTGGTTACAGAGCATGAACACTGAAGCTTTCTTT. Protein sequence: CASRQGWLQSMNTEAFF.

The CDR3 sequence is CASSITVNTEAFF. CDR3 sequence (DNA): TGTGCCAGTAGTATCACAGTGAACACTGAAGCTTTCTTT. The chain links TRBV19 to TRBJ1-1; D is ambiguous. CDR1 LNHDA and CDR2 SQIVND come from the germline V gene (reference sequence). The V end was cut by 3 bases, the J end by 0 bases, with 5 bases between. CDR3 length equals 13 residues.

The chain carries TRBV2 and TRBJ2-2; 12 bases agree with TRBD1. V was clipped by 5 bases and J by 5 bases; unmatched bases: 3. Germline V gene lookup returns CDR1 SNHLY and CDR2 FYNNEI. The CDR3 sequence is 15 residues long. The CDR3 sequence: CASSPGQGATGELFF. For the CDR3, the DNA is TGTGCCAGCAGTCCGGGACAGGGGGCGACCGGGGAGCTGTTTTTT.

This chain links TRBV7-3 with TRBJ1-1; D remains ambiguous. The CDR3 sequence is 14 residues long. Germline values: CDR1 SGHTA, CDR2 FQGTGA. V lost 4 bases to trimming and J lost 6 bases, with 15 bases between them. The CDR3 reads CASSSPRARPEAFF. Written as DNA, the CDR3 is TGTGCCAGCAGCTCACCGAGGGCCCGGCCTGAAGCTTTCTTT.

The chain joins TRBV11-2 to TRBJ2-2; D possibly corresponds to TRBD2 (5 bases). The V and J ends lost 4 bases and 5 bases respectively, with 17 bases between them. Germline V gene lookup returns CDR1 SGHAT and CDR2 FQNNGV. This CDR3 contains 16 residues. Here the CDR3 DNA reads TGTGCCAGCAGCTACGCTAAGGGCCGGGGAACCGGGGAGCTGTTTTTT. Its protein product is CASSYAKGRGTGELFF. The full variable domain, its missing parts supplied by reference TRBV11-2 and TRBJ2-2, is EAGVAQSPRYKIIEKRQSVAFWCNPISGHATLYWYQQILGQGPKLLIQFQNNGVVDDSQLPKDRFSAERLKGVDSTLKIQPAKLEDSAVYLCASSYAKGRGTGELFFGEGSRLTVL.

The chain uses TRBV19 and TRBJ1-1; no definite D call. Germline V CDR1 and CDR2: LNHDA, SQIVND (reference sequence). V was shortened by 3 bases and J by 4 bases, with 12 bases between the two germline ends. The CDR3 has 14 residues. In nucleotides, the CDR3 is TGTGCCAGTAGTATTCCCCCCCCGGTCACTGAAGCTTTCTTT. Protein product: CASSIPPPVTEAFF.

The chain links TRBV7-6 to TRBJ2-3; 8 bases line up with TRBD2. Losses at the gene ends were 7 bases for V and 2 bases for J; bases not matched to a gene: 8. The CDR3 has 15 residues. CDR1 and CDR2 (germline): SGHVS, FNYEAQ. In DNA form, the CDR3 reads TGTGCCAGCAAACCAACGGGAGGGAACACAGATACGCAGTATTTT. It yields the protein CASKPTGGNTDTQYF.

J is TRBJ2-7 and V is TRBV10-3, with D possibly being TRBD1 (5 bases). The germline CDR1 and CDR2 sequences are ENHRY and SYGVKD. V dropped 0 bases and J dropped 3 bases, with 18 bases sitting between them. The CDR3 loop spans 17 amino acids. The CDR3 coding sequence is TGTGCCATCAGTGAGTCGATCTACGGACAAGCCAACTACGAGCAGTACTTC. Amino acids: CAISESIYGQANYEQYF.

V usage is TRBV10-3 and J usage is TRBJ2-3, with 12 bases aligning to TRBD1. The CDR3 totals 16 residues. Germline CDR1 and CDR2: ENHRY and SYGVKD. After removal of 7 bases from V and 5 bases from J, the junction contained 10 bases not matched to a gene. CDR3 DNA: TGTGCCATCACCTCTGGGACAGGGGGCCGTGTAGATACGCAGTATTTT. Translated: CAITSGTGGRVDTQYF.